Below, 8 T cell receptor beta chains from the same sample are listed, as sequenced in a study of T cell responses to AZD1222 COVID-19 vaccine. Profiling relied on immunoSEQ multiplex PCR, and the TCRdb table lists in-frame clones only, not all of them. Of 85,000 to 100,000 clones listed, approximately 90% are singletons. Here the sequenced sample was peripheral blood, taken on day 0 of AZD1222 vaccination. These receptors came from an adult in good health.

The chain is built from TRBV3-1 (or the pseudogene TRBV3-2) and TRBJ2-2; 8 bases are shared with TRBD1. The CDR3 spans 14 residues. CDR1 is LGHDT and CDR2 is YNNKEL in the germline V gene (reference sequence). The junction had 6 bases not matched to a gene; V was cut back by 10 bases and J by 2 bases. CDR3 coding DNA: TGTGCCACCACCCAGGGGGCTAACACCGGGGAGCTGTTTTTT. It yields the protein CATTQGANTGELFF.

V and J are TRBV27 and TRBJ2-2; D is unresolved. The CDR3 covers 15 residues. The germline gives CDR1 MNHEY, CDR2 SMNVEV (reference sequence). The V gene lost 5 bases and the J gene lost 6 bases, with 16 bases spanning the gap. CDR3 sequence reads: CASSVAQRPAGELFF. The CDR3 bases are TGTGCCAGCAGTGTCGCACAGAGACCGGCCGGGGAGCTGTTTTTT.

The V gene is TRBV7-2, the J gene TRBJ2-2; D is ambiguous. The CDR3 has 16 amino acids. V lost 5 bases and J 3 bases, leaving 16 bases between the germline ends. The germline V gene encodes CDR1 SGHTA and CDR2 FQGNSA. The CDR3 spells CASSPTSGPYTGELFF. CDR3 sequence (DNA): TGTGCCAGCAGCCCAACCTCCGGACCGTACACCGGGGAGCTGTTTTTT.

This chain joins TRBV7-2 and TRBJ1-6; TRBD1 matches at 9 bases. Germline CDR1 SGHTA, CDR2 FQGNSA. The CDR3 consists of 17 residues. V lost 4 bases and J lost 10; bases outside the gene matches: 14. The CDR3 DNA follows: TGTGCCAGCAGCTCCTACCGATTGACAGGGGGTGGGTCACCCCTCCACTTT. Translating gives CASSSYRLTGGGSPLHF. The full variable domain, its missing parts supplied by reference TRBV7-2 and TRBJ1-6, is GAGVSQSPSNKVTEKGKDVELRCDPISGHTALYWYRQSLGQGLEFLIYFQGNSAPDKSGLPSDRFSAERTGGSVSTLTIQRTQQEDSAVYLCASSSYRLTGGGSPLHFGNGTRLTVT.

This chain links TRBV5-1 with TRBJ2-3; D assignment may be TRBD1 or TRBD2 (6 bases each). CDR3 length equals 16 residues. Trimming took 0 bases from V and 2 from J, leaving 13 bases between them. CDR1 and CDR2 (germline): SGHRS, YFSETQ. In DNA form, the CDR3 reads TGCGCCAGCAGCTTGGGAGGGGGGCGGTTCACAGATACGCAGTATTTT. This codes for CASSLGGGRFTDTQYF.

The chain couples TRBV12-2 to TRBJ1-2; the table's D gene call, TRBD1, was not cross checked with the DNA. TRBV12-2 is assigned pseudogene status. The CDR3 runs to 17 residues. CDR3 loop: CASRFLTGAAWRGGYTF. The CDR3 coding sequence is TGTGCAAGTCGCTTTCTTACAGGGGCCGCCTGGAGGGGTGGCTACACCTTC.

As regards this clone: Distinct nucleotide sequences in the sample also encode this CDR3. The rearrangement joins TRBV28 to TRBJ1-2, with D hard to call. Trimming removed 6 bases at V and 2 bases at J, with 4 bases between. This CDR3 is 11 amino acids long. Germline values: CDR1 MDHEN, CDR2 SYDVKM. CDR3 protein: CASSSNYGYTF. CDR3 coding DNA: TGTGCCAGCAGCTCCAACTATGGCTACACCTTC.

This chain's CDR3 is CASTPKQVDQPQHF. The DNA for the CDR3 is TGTGCCAGCACCCCTAAACAGGTTGATCAGCCCCAGCATTTT. This rearrangement joins TRBV6-2 or TRBV6-3 to TRBJ1-5; the D gene is possibly TRBD1 (5 bases). The CDR3 consists of 14 residues. Germline CDR1 and CDR2: MNHEY and SVGEGT. V lost 7 bases, J lost 5 bases, and 15 bases lay in between.